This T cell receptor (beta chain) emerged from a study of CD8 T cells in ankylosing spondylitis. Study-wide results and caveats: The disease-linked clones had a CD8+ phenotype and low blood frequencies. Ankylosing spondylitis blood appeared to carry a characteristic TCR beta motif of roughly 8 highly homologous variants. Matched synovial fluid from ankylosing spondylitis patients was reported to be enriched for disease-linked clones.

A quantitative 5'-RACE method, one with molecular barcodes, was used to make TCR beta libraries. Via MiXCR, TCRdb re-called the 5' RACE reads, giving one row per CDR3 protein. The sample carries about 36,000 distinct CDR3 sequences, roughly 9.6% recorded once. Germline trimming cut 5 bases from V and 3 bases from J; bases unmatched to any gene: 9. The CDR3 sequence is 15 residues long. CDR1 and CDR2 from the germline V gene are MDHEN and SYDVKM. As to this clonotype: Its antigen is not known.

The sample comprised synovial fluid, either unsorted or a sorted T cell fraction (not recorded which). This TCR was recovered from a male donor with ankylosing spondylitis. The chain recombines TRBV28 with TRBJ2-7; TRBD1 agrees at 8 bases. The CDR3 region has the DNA TGTGCCAGCAGTAAAGACAGGGGTTTTGGCTACGAGCAGTACTTC. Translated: CASSKDRGFGYEQYF.